This T cell receptor (beta chain) was recorded in a study of follicular helper T cells after annual influenza vaccination. Findings and limits, study-wide: Rare clonotypes were missed; only roughly 8.5-23% of cells gave TCRB.

Remarks on this clone: Antigen unknown.

Produced via immunoSEQ multiplex PCR; TCRdb's table is partial and in-frame only. This repertoire includes just over 40 clones. This CDR3 comprises 14 residues. CDR1 is SNHLY, CDR2 FYNNEI, per germline. Trimming pared 1 base from V and 3 bases from J, leaving 7 bases between. Time point defined: 2015-2016 season, 7 days after influenza vaccination. The cells came from PBMC given overlapping influenza protein peptide pools for 15 to 20 hours. The gene calls are TRBV2 and TRBJ1-5; D ambiguous. Here the sequenced sample was CXCR5+ CD38+ circulating T follicular helper cells from blood, cultured in vitro and sorted as CD69+ CD200+, taken 7 days after influenza vaccination. Described subset: circulating Tfh, non-naive CD4+CXCR5+PD-1+ (ICOS+CD38+ or ICOS-CD38-). The sequence was obtained from an adult who received the influenza vaccine. CDR3: CASSEGAPNQPQHF. CDR3 bases: TGTGCCAGCAGTGAAGGGGCCCCCAATCAGCCCCAGCATTTT.